This passage covers 4 T cell receptor beta chains from one sample sequenced in a study of technical replicates of blood from several donors. Method: immunoSEQ multiplex PCR; TCRdb's copy keeps in-frame clones and lacks some. The sample contains about 71,000 clones, around nine tenths of which appear only once. The sequencing sample was made of T cells isolated from PBMCs. These receptors all stem from a human donor in good health.

The V gene is TRBV10-3, the J gene TRBJ2-5; a possible D gene is TRBD2 (6 bases). Germline-derived CDR1 and CDR2 are ENHRY and SYGVKD. The CDR3 covers 15 residues. V was pared by 2 bases and J by 2 bases, with 12 bases between. The CDR3 bases are TGTGCCATCAGTGAGGGTTCGGCGGGGCAAGAGACCCAGTACTTC. Translated: CAISEGSAGQETQYF.

This chain connects TRBV9 to TRBJ1-2; D gene unclear. CDR1 is SGDLS, CDR2 YYNGEE, per germline. V dropped 6 bases and J dropped 4 bases, with 13 bases sitting between them. The CDR3 contains 13 residues. This CDR3 reads CASTGGTLYGYTF. DNA of the CDR3: TGTGCCAGCACCGGAGGAACACTCTATGGCTACACCTTC.

The chain carries TRBV4-1 and TRBJ1-2; 12 bases align to TRBD1. V lost 1 base, J lost 8 bases, and 2 bases stayed unmatched. CDR1 and CDR2 (germline): MGHRA, YSYEKL. There are 14 residues in the CDR3. Written as DNA, the CDR3 is TGCGCCAGCAGCCAAGTCGGGACAGGGGGCGGCTACACCTTC. Translation gives CASSQVGTGGGYTF.

V and J are TRBV27 and TRBJ2-7; 10 bases are shared with TRBD1. The CDR3 sequence is 16 residues long. Trimming at V came to 5 bases and at J to 6 bases, leaving 13 bases not matched to a gene. Germline values: CDR1 MNHEY, CDR2 SMNVEV (reference sequence). This CDR3 is CASSAFRDRGLGEQYF. As DNA, the CDR3 is TGTGCCAGCAGTGCCTTCCGGGACAGGGGTCTGGGCGAGCAGTACTTC.